These 19 T cell receptor beta chains originate from one sample sequenced in a study of cytomegalovirus exposure and HLA in healthy donors. TCRdb's table, derived via immunoSEQ multiplex PCR, lists solely in-frame clones and lacks some. The sample lists a few hundred thousand clones, 87% seen once, with around 11% in the top ten. Sequencing was carried out using PBMCs. The source of these receptors is a man between 18 and 29 years old in good health and CMV-seropositive.

The rearrangement uses TRBV7-9 and TRBJ2-3; weak D call: TRBD2 (5 bases). Germline lookup yields CDR1 SEHNR and CDR2 FQNEAQ (reference sequence). V was trimmed by 5 bases and J by 1 base, leaving 10 bases between them. This CDR3 is 14 amino acids long. The CDR3 protein is CASSPRTGTDTQYF. The CDR3 bases are TGTGCCAGCAGCCCACGGACTGGCACAGATACGCAGTATTTT.

The V call is TRBV29-1, the J call TRBJ2-7; D perhaps matches TRBD1 (6 bases). The length of the CDR3 is 13 residues. Trimming pared 6 bases from V and 6 bases from J, leaving 18 bases between. Germline assignment: CDR1 SQVTM and CDR2 ANQGSEA. CDR3 DNA sequence: TGCAGCGTCCGAAAACAGGGTCTCGGCGAGCAGTACTTC. Translation gives CSVRKQGLGEQYF.

The chain carries TRBV15 and TRBJ2-7; weak D call: TRBD2 (6 bases). This CDR3 has 14 amino acids. Trimming took off 1 base at V and 7 bases at J, with 14 bases between the two ends. Germline V gene lookup returns CDR1 LNHNV and CDR2 YYDKDF (reference sequence). The CDR3 is CATSRGRDSEEQYF. The DNA of the CDR3 is TGTGCCACCAGCAGAGGCCGGGACTCGGAAGAGCAGTACTTC.

The rearrangement uses TRBV9 and TRBJ1-2; the match to TRBD1 covers 10 bases. Unmatched junction bases numbered 1, after V lost 3 bases and J lost 8 bases. Germline V gene sequence: CDR1 SGDLS, CDR2 YYNGEE. The CDR3 is 12 amino acids. In DNA, the CDR3 is TGTGCCAGCAGCGGGACAGGGGGAGGCTACACCTTC. Translated: CASSGTGGGYTF.

The rearrangement uses TRBV28 and TRBJ2-7, with D unresolved. V lost 2 bases and J 2 bases, leaving 10 bases between the germline ends. CDR1 and CDR2 (germline): MDHEN, SYDVKM. The CDR3 runs to 14 residues. CDR3 coding DNA: TGTGCCAGCAGTTTAAGTGGCCTCGCCTACGAGCAGTACTTC. Its translation: CASSLSGLAYEQYF.

This clone was counted many times. The chain has TRBV7-2 and TRBJ2-5, with 9 bases matching TRBD1. Germline values: CDR1 SGHTA, CDR2 FQGNSA. Trimming cost V 4 bases and J 7 bases; bases outside gene matches: 7. The CDR3 covers 14 residues. The CDR3 here is CASSWTGADRTQYF. CDR3 coding DNA: TGTGCCAGCAGCTGGACAGGGGCGGATAGGACCCAGTACTTC.

The chain has TRBV18 and TRBJ1-4; no clear D. Germline V gene sequence: CDR1 KGHSH, CDR2 LQKENI. V dropped 5 bases and J dropped 7 bases, with 5 bases sitting between them. The CDR3 runs to 11 residues. The CDR3 bases are TGTGCCAGCTCAGACCTTGAAAAACTGTTTTTT. This encodes CASSDLEKLFF.

This chain uses TRBV2 with TRBJ2-2, with D possibly called TRBD1 or TRBD2 (6 bases each). Germline V gene sequence: CDR1 SNHLY, CDR2 FYNNEI. The CDR3 has 14 residues. V dropped 8 bases and J dropped 6 bases, with 16 bases sitting between them. CDR3 sequence reads: CASQPSRGPGELFF. The CDR3 DNA reads TGTGCCAGCCAGCCCAGCCGGGGGCCCGGGGAGCTGTTTTTT.

The chain recombines TRBV6-5 with TRBJ2-1; 7 positions agree with TRBD2. This CDR3 contains 15 residues. The germline V gene has CDR1 MNHEY and CDR2 SVGAGI. V was pared by 7 bases and J by 4 bases, with 10 bases of the junction left unmatched. As DNA, the CDR3 is TGTGCCAGCAATCGGAAAGCGGGAACGTACAATGAGCAGTTCTTC. Protein sequence: CASNRKAGTYNEQFF.

The chain couples TRBV27 to TRBJ2-3; TRBD2 aligns across 8 bases. After removal of 2 bases from V and 2 bases from J, the junction contained 9 bases not matched to a gene. Looked up from germline, CDR1 is MNHEY and CDR2 is SMNVEV (reference sequence). This CDR3 comprises 17 residues. CDR3: CASSLRALAGYTDTQYF. CDR3 coding DNA: TGTGCCAGCAGTTTACGGGCGCTAGCGGGCTACACAGATACGCAGTATTTT.

The chain recombines TRBV2 with TRBJ1-4; no clear D gene. Trimming took 3 bases from V and 4 from J, leaving 9 bases between them. There are 14 residues in the CDR3. Germline V gene data show CDR1 as SNHLY and CDR2 as FYNNEI. The CDR3 protein is CASSDGVGNEKLFF. The CDR3 DNA follows: TGTGCCAGCAGTGACGGGGTCGGTAATGAAAAACTGTTTTTT.

The chain employs TRBV5-1 and TRBJ1-2, with no clear D. This CDR3 spans 13 amino acids. CDR1 and CDR2 from the germline V gene are SGHRS and YFSETQ. The germline V and J ends were trimmed by 0 bases and 4 bases, with 7 bases remaining between them. The CDR3 DNA reads as TGCGCCAGCAGCTTGGGTCAGAGCTATGGCTACACCTTC. This codes for CASSLGQSYGYTF.

The chain carries TRBV5-1 and TRBJ2-3; no clear D. The V end was cut by 2 bases, the J end by 4 bases, with 8 bases between. This CDR3 comprises 13 residues. CDR1 is SGHRS, CDR2 YFSETQ, per germline. CDR3 residues: CASSLAEADTQYF. The CDR3 coding sequence is TGCGCCAGCAGCTTAGCTGAGGCAGATACGCAGTATTTT.

The chain recombines TRBV27 with TRBJ2-1, with 13 nucleotides matching TRBD2. CDR1 is MNHEY and CDR2 is SMNVEV in the germline V gene (reference sequence). The CDR3 contains 16 residues. The ends lost 6 bases at V and 10 bases at J; junction bases unmatched: 12. The CDR3 bases are TGTGCCAGCAGCCTCACCGGGACTAGCGGGATGGGCGAGCAGTTCTTC. Translating gives CASSLTGTSGMGEQFF.

The chain joins TRBV19 to TRBJ1-2; D unresolved. V lost 7 bases and J lost 3, with 15 bases in between. There are 14 residues in the CDR3. Germline V gene sequence: CDR1 LNHDA, CDR2 SQIVND (reference sequence). CDR3 protein: CASIHGNSDYGYTF. The CDR3 bases are TGTGCCAGTATTCATGGGAATTCCGACTATGGCTACACCTTC. Supplemented by reference TRBV19 and TRBJ1-2, the full variable domain reads DGGITQSPKYLFRKEGQNVTLSCEQNLNHDAMYWYRQDPGQGLRLIYYSQIVNDFQKGDIAEGYSVSREKKESFPLTVTSAQKNPTAFYLCASIHGNSDYGYTFGSGTRLTVV.

The gene calls are TRBV4-1 and TRBJ2-7; weak D call: TRBD1 (6 bases). Trimming removed 4 bases at V and 5 bases at J, with 12 bases between. Germline V gene sequence: CDR1 MGHRA, CDR2 YSYEKL. The CDR3 runs 13 residues. The CDR3: CASSRNRVDEQYF. The CDR3 bases are TGCGCCAGCAGCCGGAACAGGGTAGACGAGCAGTACTTC.

With regard to this clone: A much more abundant neighbour one base away suggests this may be a read error. Other DNA sequences in this specimen translate into the identical CDR3. The chain has TRBV4-1 and TRBJ2-3; 12 bases map to TRBD2. Germline CDR1 MGHRA, CDR2 YSYEKL. V gave up 1 base and J gave up 4 bases; unmatched junction bases: 0. CDR3 length equals 15 residues. This CDR3 reads CASSQGLAGADTQYF. The CDR3 DNA reads as TGCGCCAGCAGCCAAGGACTAGCGGGAGCAGATACGCAGTATTTT.

The chain employs TRBV5-6 and TRBJ2-4; no firm D call. Germline CDR1 is SGHDT and CDR2 is YYEEEE. This CDR3 contains 13 residues. Trimming pared 2 bases from V and 5 bases from J, leaving 8 bases between. The CDR3 region is CASSFGGQNIQYF. In DNA form, the CDR3 reads TGTGCCAGCAGCTTTGGTGGCCAAAACATTCAGTACTTC.

The rearrangement links TRBV28 to TRBJ2-7; D is possibly TRBD1 (7 bases). The V end lost 2 bases, the J end lost 0 bases, and 14 bases lay between the germline ends. The CDR3 totals 16 residues. Germline loops: CDR1 MDHEN, CDR2 SYDVKM. The CDR3 is CASSLRRDSPSYEQYF. CDR3 DNA sequence: TGTGCCAGCAGTTTAAGGAGGGACAGCCCCTCCTACGAGCAGTACTTC.